The 8 T cell receptor beta chains presented below share a single source sample, sequenced in a study of T cell changes during pregnancy in multiple sclerosis. Produced via immunoSEQ multiplex PCR; TCRdb's table is partial and in-frame only. The data hold approximately 120,000 clones, with about 95% observed a single time. The sample here was peripheral blood, taken after pregnancy. These receptors were obtained from a female donor with multiple sclerosis, enrolled in a pregnancy study.

The chain is built from TRBV15 and TRBJ1-5; D gene unclear. There are 14 residues in the CDR3. With 1 base removed from V and 9 bases from J, the gap between germline ends came to 13 bases. Germline-derived CDR1 and CDR2 are LNHNV and YYDKDF (reference sequence). DNA for the CDR3: TGTGCCACCAGCAGAGGGGCGCCATCAGGGCCCCAGCATTTT. The encoded protein is CATSRGAPSGPQHF.

This clone was seen just once. This chain links TRBV7-6 with TRBJ2-7; 8 bases are a match to TRBD1. Unmatched junction bases numbered 4, after V lost 2 bases and J lost 1 base. Looked up from germline, CDR1 is SGHVS and CDR2 is FNYEAQ. The CDR3 is made up of 15 amino acids. The CDR3, as DNA: TGTGCCAGCAGCTTACAGGGGGCGCGATCCTACGAGCAGTACTTC. The encoded protein is CASSLQGARSYEQYF.

The chain couples TRBV7-9 to TRBJ1-2, with D tentatively TRBD1 (6 bases). CDR1 is SEHNR and CDR2 is FQNEAQ in the germline V gene (reference sequence). This CDR3 spans 16 amino acids. Trimming took 0 bases from V and 5 from J, leaving 16 bases between them. The CDR3 nucleotides read TGTGCCAGCAGCTTAGCGGCTTCAGGGGTCCTGTATGGCTACACCTTC. This translates into CASSLAASGVLYGYTF.

The V gene is TRBV4-1, the J gene TRBJ2-7; TRBD2 agrees at 12 bases. This CDR3 spans 17 amino acids. Trimming at V came to 4 bases and at J to 4 bases, leaving 11 bases not matched to a gene. Germline V gives CDR1 MGHRA, CDR2 YSYEKL. CDR3 amino acids: CASSPLQASGRAYEQYF. CDR3 sequence (DNA): TGCGCCAGCAGCCCCCTCCAGGCTAGCGGGAGGGCGTACGAGCAGTACTTC.

The chain joins TRBV6-6 to TRBJ1-2; D possibly corresponds to TRBD1 (6 bases). The germline V and J ends were trimmed by 2 bases and 6 bases, with 13 bases remaining between them. Germline V gives CDR1 MNHNY, CDR2 SVGAGI (reference sequence). CDR3 size: 14 residues. The CDR3 DNA reads as TGTGCCAGCAGTTACATCAGGGCAGGGGATGGCTACACCTTC. Protein: CASSYIRAGDGYTF.

The chain is built from TRBV6-6 and TRBJ2-7, with D perhaps matching TRBD1 (5 bases). Germline V gene lookup returns CDR1 MNHNY and CDR2 SVGAGI (reference sequence). Trimming took off 0 bases at V and 1 base at J, with 13 bases between the two ends. The CDR3 sequence is 16 residues long. CDR3 region: CASSYSRFRVSYEQYF. The CDR3 nucleotides are TGTGCCAGCAGTTACTCGAGATTCAGGGTATCCTACGAGCAGTACTTC.

This chain connects TRBV19 to TRBJ2-7; D perhaps matches TRBD2 (6 bases). Germline V gives CDR1 LNHDA, CDR2 SQIVND (reference sequence). The CDR3 has 14 residues. The V and J ends lost 5 bases and 5 bases respectively, with 16 bases between them. As DNA, the CDR3 is TGTGCCAGTAGTTTCCTAGGCGGAGGGGACGAGCAGTACTTC. Its protein product is CASSFLGGGDEQYF.

The V gene is TRBV7-3, the J gene TRBJ2-7, with 7 positions matching TRBD1. This CDR3 is 15 amino acids long. Germline lookup yields CDR1 SGHTA and CDR2 FQGTGA. V was pared by 5 bases and J by 3 bases, with 10 bases of the junction left unmatched. CDR3 residues: CASSPGTATFYEQYF. The DNA for the CDR3 is TGTGCCAGCAGCCCAGGGACAGCTACATTCTACGAGCAGTACTTC. Combining the CDR3 with reference TRBV7-3 and TRBJ2-7 gives the whole variable domain GAGVSQTPSNKVTEKGKYVELRCDPISGHTALYWYRQSLGQGPEFLIYFQGTGAADDSGLPNDRFFAVRPEGSVSTLKIQRTERGDSAVYLCASSPGTATFYEQYFGPGTRLTVT.